These 16 T cell receptor beta chains share one sample of origin, sequenced in a study of T-cell reconstitution after alpha-beta-depleted transplantation in children. Study-level results: Once a year had passed after transplant, T-cell counts and diversity came mostly from newly produced T cells.

Antigens of these TCRs are unknown. This sample's TCRbeta library carried unique molecular identifier barcodes. One entry per CDR3 protein, called by TCRdb with MiXCR from the PCR reads. The sample gives about 300,000 distinct CDR3 sequences, about 7.3% of which show up once; around 10% is in the top ten. Sample: peripheral blood, taken 360 days after TCRalphabeta/CD19-depleted stem cell transplant. Receptor source: a female patient aged 2-9 years who had a stem cell transplant for Fanconi anemia, so the T cells may come from the graft donor.

Many counts were recorded for this clonotype. The chain has TRBV12-3 or TRBV12-4 and TRBJ2-7; unclear D gene. This CDR3 comprises 11 residues. V dropped 6 bases and J dropped 4 bases, with 7 bases sitting between them. This CDR3 is CASRDIYEQYF. DNA for the CDR3: TGTGCCAGCAGAGACATTTACGAGCAGTACTTC.

V usage is TRBV11-2 and J usage is TRBJ2-7; 9 positions match TRBD1. Looked up from germline, CDR1 is SGHAT and CDR2 is FQNNGV. This CDR3 comprises 20 residues. The ends lost 0 bases at V and 1 base at J; junction bases unmatched: 16. DNA of the CDR3: TGTGCCAGCAGCTTAGAACCTTCTTTGGGACAGGGCAGCGAGTCCTACGAGCAGTACTTC. Translated: CASSLEPSLGQGSESYEQYF. Using reference TRBV11-2 and TRBJ2-7 for the parts outside the CDR3, the full variable domain is EAGVAQSPRYKIIEKRQSVAFWCNPISGHATLYWYQQILGQGPKLLIQFQNNGVVDDSQLPKDRFSAERLKGVDSTLKIQPAKLEDSAVYLCASSLEPSLGQGSESYEQYFGPGTRLTVT.

This clonotype has a count of ten or more. The DNA for the CDR3 is TGTGCCAGCAGCTTAAGGGGGGCAGGCTACACCTTC. Its protein is CASSLRGAGYTF. The chain links TRBV7-9 to TRBJ1-2, with D tentatively TRBD1 (6 bases). This CDR3 has 12 amino acids. Germline V lookup: CDR1 SEHNR, CDR2 FQNEAQ (reference sequence). The V end was cut by 2 bases, the J end by 8 bases, with 9 bases between.

The table lists this clonotype with a few counts. This chain connects TRBV7-3 to TRBJ2-5; TRBD1 or TRBD2 may be the D gene (5 bases each). This CDR3 is 15 amino acids long. Trimming pared 5 bases from V and 2 bases from J, leaving 15 bases between. CDR1 and CDR2 (germline): SGHTA, FQGTGA. This chain's CDR3 is CASSPSPGPQETQYF. CDR3 DNA: TGTGCCAGCAGCCCGTCTCCGGGACCGCAAGAGACCCAGTACTTC.

In its sample, this clonotype was seen many times. This chain links TRBV5-1 with TRBJ1-2, with 9 positions matching TRBD1. V was pared by 0 bases and J by 8 bases, with 5 bases of the junction left unmatched. Germline assignment: CDR1 SGHRS and CDR2 YFSETQ. The CDR3 totals 14 residues. As DNA, the CDR3 is TGCGCCAGCAGCTTGGACAGGGGGCGGCAGGGCTACACCTTC. Amino acid sequence: CASSLDRGRQGYTF.

This clonotype turned up a few times. The J gene is TRBJ1-2, the V gene TRBV7-8, with D perhaps TRBD1 (6 bases). Deletions cut 1 base from V and 5 bases from J, with 11 bases between. The CDR3 runs to 14 residues. In germline, CDR1 is SGHVS, CDR2 FQNEAQ. The CDR3 sequence: CASSLDRARYGYTF. DNA for the CDR3: TGTGCCAGCAGCTTAGACAGGGCCAGGTATGGCTACACCTTC.

This clonotype appeared a few times. This chain uses TRBV27 with TRBJ1-6; D is possibly TRBD1 (6 bases). Per germline, CDR1 MNHEY and CDR2 SMNVEV (reference sequence). The ends were cut back, 3 bases at V and 5 bases at J, with 14 bases in the middle. The CDR3 contains 16 residues. This CDR3 reads CASSFSQGSHNSPLHF. The CDR3 DNA reads TGTGCCAGCAGTTTTTCACAGGGCTCTCATAATTCACCCCTCCACTTT.

The chain employs TRBV6-1 and TRBJ2-2; 9 bases agree with TRBD2. The V gene end was trimmed by 8 bases and the J gene end by 4 bases; junction bases not matched to a gene: 17. The CDR3 runs 18 residues. Germline V CDR1 and CDR2: MNHNS, SASEGT. In nucleotides, the CDR3 is TGTGCCAGCGTCCCTCTCTTAGCGGGAGACCGACCCACCGGGGAGCTGTTTTTT. The encoded protein is CASVPLLAGDRPTGELFF.

This clonotype was detected ten times or more. DNA of the CDR3: TGTGCCAGCAGTTTAAGACAGAGCGGTTCACCCCTCCACTTT. Encoded protein: CASSLRQSGSPLHF. V and J are TRBV12-3 or TRBV12-4 and TRBJ1-6; a possible D gene is TRBD1 (5 bases). V lost 2 bases and J lost 9, with 11 bases in between. The CDR3 runs to 14 residues.

J is TRBJ1-1 and V is TRBV4-2, with 10 bases identical to TRBD1. The junction had 9 bases not matched to a gene; V was cut back by 8 bases and J by 3 bases. The CDR3 sequence is 15 residues long. Per the germline V gene, CDR1 is LGHNA and CDR2 is YNFKEQ. The CDR3 here is CASGAGTGEDTEAFF. The CDR3 DNA reads TGTGCCAGCGGAGCCGGGACAGGGGAGGACACTGAAGCTTTCTTT.

The rearrangement joins TRBV20-1 to TRBJ2-1; 11 nucleotides agree with TRBD2. The V and J ends lost 6 bases and 7 bases, in that order; junction bases with no gene match: 8. The CDR3 consists of 14 residues. Germline CDR1 and CDR2: DFQATT and SNEGSKA (reference sequence). Written as DNA, the CDR3 is TGCAGTGCGGCGGTGGGACTAGCGGCGAATGAGCAGTTCTTC. Translated: CSAAVGLAANEQFF.

The sample holds one count of this clonotype. A clone one base away is much larger, so this may be a read error. The rearrangement links TRBV4-2 to TRBJ2-7; 9 positions match TRBD2. Germline V lookup: CDR1 LGHNA, CDR2 YNFKEQ. V gave up 0 bases and J gave up 4 bases; unmatched junction bases: 7. There are 16 residues in the CDR3. The CDR3 bases are TGTGCCAGCAGCCAAGATTCCCAGCGGGGGGAATACGAGCAGTACTTC. Translating gives CASSQDSQRGEYEQYF.

This clonotype was picked up many times. The V call is TRBV7-2, the J call TRBJ2-1; D may be TRBD2 (7 bases). The V end lost 4 bases, the J end lost 4 bases, and 17 bases lay between the germline ends. The germline gives CDR1 SGHTA, CDR2 FQGNSA. This CDR3 is 16 amino acids long. CDR3 bases: TGTGCCAGCAGCTACCTTAGGGGGGGAACTTACAATGAGCAGTTCTTC. It codes for CASSYLRGGTYNEQFF.

This chain uses TRBV6-5 with TRBJ2-4; TRBD1 matches 10 bases. The germline V gene has CDR1 MNHEY and CDR2 SVGAGI. J was trimmed by 1 base and V by 6 bases; bases with no gene match: 15. CDR3 length equals 19 residues. CDR3 loop: CASSYDRGQRRVAKNIQYF. CDR3 nucleotide sequence: TGTGCCAGCAGCTACGACAGGGGGCAAAGGAGGGTGGCCAAAAACATTCAGTACTTC.

This clonotype was observed at least ten times. The chain is built from TRBV20-1 and TRBJ2-3; D not resolved. Looked up from germline, CDR1 is DFQATT and CDR2 is SNEGSKA (reference sequence). The CDR3 spans 11 residues. V was pared by 3 bases and J by 14 bases, with 15 bases between. The CDR3 coding sequence is TGCAGTGCTAGCACAAACGATCTTGCGTATTTT. Its protein is CSASTNDLAYF.

This clonotype was observed a handful of times. The CDR3 nucleotides read TGCGCCAGCAGCCGCAGGGGGGGAGGGGACACTGAAGCTTTCTTT. Translating gives CASSRRGGGDTEAFF. The chain employs TRBV5-1 and TRBJ1-1, with TRBD1 matching 7 bases. Trimming took 4 bases from V and 3 from J; bases not matched to a gene: 9. The CDR3 spans 15 residues. The V gene's germline CDR1 is SGHRS and CDR2 YFSETQ.